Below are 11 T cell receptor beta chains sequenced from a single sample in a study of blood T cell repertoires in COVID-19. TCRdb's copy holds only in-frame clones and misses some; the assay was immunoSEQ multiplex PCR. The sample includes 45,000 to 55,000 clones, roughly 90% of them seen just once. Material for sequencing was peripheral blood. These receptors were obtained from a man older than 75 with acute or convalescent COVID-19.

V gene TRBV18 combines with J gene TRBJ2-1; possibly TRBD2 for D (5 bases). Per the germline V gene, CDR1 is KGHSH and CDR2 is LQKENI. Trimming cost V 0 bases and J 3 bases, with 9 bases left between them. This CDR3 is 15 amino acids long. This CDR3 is CASSPPASGYNEQFF. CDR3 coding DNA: TGTGCCAGCTCACCACCGGCCAGCGGCTACAATGAGCAGTTCTTC.

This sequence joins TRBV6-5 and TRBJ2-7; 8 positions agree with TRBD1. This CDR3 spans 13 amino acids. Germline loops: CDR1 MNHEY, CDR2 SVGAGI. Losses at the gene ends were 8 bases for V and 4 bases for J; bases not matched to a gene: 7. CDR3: CASADRARYEQYF. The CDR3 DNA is TGTGCCAGCGCGGACAGGGCGAGGTACGAGCAGTACTTC.

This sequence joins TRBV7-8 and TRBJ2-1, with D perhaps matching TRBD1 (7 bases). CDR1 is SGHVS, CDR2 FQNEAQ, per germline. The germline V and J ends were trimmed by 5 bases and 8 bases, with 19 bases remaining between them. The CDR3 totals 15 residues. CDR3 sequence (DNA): TGTGCCAGCAGCACAAGACAGGGAGGTGATGATGAGCAGTTCTTC. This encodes CASSTRQGGDDEQFF.

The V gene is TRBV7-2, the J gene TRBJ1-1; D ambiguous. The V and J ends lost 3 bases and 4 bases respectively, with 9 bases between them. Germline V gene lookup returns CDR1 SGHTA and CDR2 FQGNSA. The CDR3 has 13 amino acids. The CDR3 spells CASSLGEGTEAFF. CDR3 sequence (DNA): TGTGCCAGCAGCTTGGGAGAAGGCACTGAAGCTTTCTTT.

The CDR3 loop reads CASSSPNRYYGYTF. CDR3 in DNA: TGTGCCAGCAGCTCGCCGAACAGGTACTATGGCTACACCTTC. V and J are TRBV9 and TRBJ1-2; TRBD1 might be the D (5 bases). Between the trimmed V and J ends, which lost 4 bases and 3 bases, there was a span of 13 bases. The CDR3 covers 14 residues. From germline, CDR1 is SGDLS and CDR2 YYNGEE.

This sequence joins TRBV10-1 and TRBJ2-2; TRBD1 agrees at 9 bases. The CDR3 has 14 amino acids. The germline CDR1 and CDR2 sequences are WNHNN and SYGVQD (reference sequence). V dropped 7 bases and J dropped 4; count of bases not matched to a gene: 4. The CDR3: CASKGTGSTGELFF. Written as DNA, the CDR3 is TGCGCCAGCAAGGGGACAGGGTCCACCGGGGAGCTGTTTTTT.

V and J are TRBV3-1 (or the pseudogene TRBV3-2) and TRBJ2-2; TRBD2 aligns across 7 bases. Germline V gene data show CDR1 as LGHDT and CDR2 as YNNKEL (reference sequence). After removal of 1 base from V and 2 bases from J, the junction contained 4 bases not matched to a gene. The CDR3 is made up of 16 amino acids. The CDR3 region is CASSQGSGVNTGELFF. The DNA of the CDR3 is TGTGCCAGCAGCCAAGGGAGCGGGGTAAACACCGGGGAGCTGTTTTTT.

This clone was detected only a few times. The CDR3 spells CASSGYRGSYEQYF. DNA of the CDR3: TGTGCCAGCAGTGGATATAGGGGATCCTACGAGCAGTACTTC. This chain joins TRBV27 and TRBJ2-7, with a tentative D call TRBD1 (5 bases). CDR3 size: 14 residues. Deletions cut 5 bases from V and 1 base from J, with 12 bases between. CDR1 and CDR2 from the germline V gene are MNHEY and SMNVEV (reference sequence).

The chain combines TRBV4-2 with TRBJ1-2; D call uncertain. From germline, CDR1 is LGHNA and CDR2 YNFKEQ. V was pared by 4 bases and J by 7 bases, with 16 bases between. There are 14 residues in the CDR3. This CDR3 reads CASSPAGRVGGYTF. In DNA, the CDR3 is TGTGCCAGCAGCCCCGCGGGGAGGGTTGGTGGCTACACCTTC.

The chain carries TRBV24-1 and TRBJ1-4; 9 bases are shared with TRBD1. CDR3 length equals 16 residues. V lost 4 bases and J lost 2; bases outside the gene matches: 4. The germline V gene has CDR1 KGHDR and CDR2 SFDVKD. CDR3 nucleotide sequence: TGTGCCACCAGTGAGGGACAGGGTTTCACTAATGAAAAACTGTTTTTT. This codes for CATSEGQGFTNEKLFF.

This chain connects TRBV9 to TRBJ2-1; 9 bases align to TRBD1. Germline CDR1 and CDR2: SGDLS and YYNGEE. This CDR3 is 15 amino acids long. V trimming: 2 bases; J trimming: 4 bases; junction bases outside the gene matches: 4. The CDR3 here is CASSVGQGMYNEQFF. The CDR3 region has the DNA TGTGCCAGCAGCGTGGGACAGGGAATGTACAATGAGCAGTTCTTC.